This TCR beta chain was sequenced for a study of blood T cells in healthy people across ages. It was with a sample-barcoded 5' primer and a J-beta primer mix that a second PCR of roughly 7 to 12 cycles was run. Each CDR3 protein gets one entry after TCRdb re-called the 5' RACE reads with MiXCR. The sample yields roughly 1,000,000 distinct CDR3 sequences, under 30% seen once. The sample was also reused in another study, on T cells of mothers and their children. According to that study: Some 3 million TCR beta reads per child versus over 9.5 million per mother. The authors identified no persistent microchimeric T cell clones.

This TCR was sampled from a girl aged 2 to 10 in good health. Sequencing was carried out using blood.

This CDR3 reads CASSQVPGGFAYEQYF. CDR3 nucleotide sequence: TGCGCCAGCAGCCAAGTCCCGGGAGGGTTCGCCTACGAGCAGTACTTC. The chain carries TRBV4-1 and TRBJ2-7, with TRBD2 identical over 8 bases. Trimming cost V 1 base and J 2 bases; bases outside gene matches: 7. The CDR3 covers 16 residues. CDR1 is MGHRA, CDR2 YSYEKL, per germline.